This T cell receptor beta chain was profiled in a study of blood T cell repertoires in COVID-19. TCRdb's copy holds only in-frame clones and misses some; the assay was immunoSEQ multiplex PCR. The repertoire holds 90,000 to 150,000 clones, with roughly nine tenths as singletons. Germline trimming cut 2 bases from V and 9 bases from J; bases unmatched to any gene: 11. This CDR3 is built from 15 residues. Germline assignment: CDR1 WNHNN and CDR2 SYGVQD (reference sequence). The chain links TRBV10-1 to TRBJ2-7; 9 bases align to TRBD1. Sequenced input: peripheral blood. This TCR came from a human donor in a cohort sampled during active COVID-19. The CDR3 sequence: CASSEQQGAAWVQYF. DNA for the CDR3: TGCGCCAGCAGTGAGCAACAGGGGGCTGCCTGGGTGCAGTACTTC.